Listed here is a single TCR beta chain. This clone's antigen is unknown. No clone much larger than this one lies a single base away; base qualities are absent. What the time point label conveys for this sample: blood from clinic visit 5 months post-surgery; TSC patient then seizure free. The surgery cases with the highest brain T cell transcript signatures were chosen for TCR beta chain sequencing of brain tissue, and also of blood when blood was available. Before surgery, the patients had been given at least one anti-epileptic drug. The TCR-sequenced patients were children whose drug-resistant epilepsy was caused by tuberous sclerosis complex, focal cortical dysplasia, Rasmussen encephalitis or hemimegalencephaly. Bulk genomic DNA was extracted from unsorted brain tissue and whole blood with the Monarch genomic DNA purification kit. The data originate from a study of brain T cells in children with intractable seizures (dated by TCRdb to the early 2020s). With regard to the full study: Resected brain tissue from 53 pediatric epilepsy surgery cases was initially screened for immune gene transcripts with a NanoString immunology panel. Among the approximately twelve selected surgery cases, pre-surgery blood was additionally sequenced for eight, leaving four cases with brain tissue only.

The immunoSEQ assay was used to generate TCR beta chain sequences from genomic DNA. On the study's bioinformatics: Any CDR3 sequence that did not begin with the conserved framework cysteine at position 104 was removed by hand. To get clonality, the normalized Shannon's Diversity Index was subtracted from one, giving values from 0 (maximal diversity) to 1 (oligoclonal). To check whether a given CDR3 had different frequencies in two samples, for example brain versus blood, chi-squared comparison-of-proportions tests were used. Public clonotypes were identified through searches of immuneACCESS, and similarity to known antiviral clonotypes was evaluated with the VDJdb browser. TCRdb carries this immuneACCESS record with in-frame sequences only. Its versions omit some clonotypes, under half of them owing to an unresolved V gene in the studies checked, with the rest unexplained. V and J calls and clone size come straight from that table; D and trimming were deduced from the DNA. This sample gives hundreds of thousands of clones in total; nearly 95% of them show up just once. Together, the top ten hold 5.7% of the sample.

From a lookup of the germline V gene (reference sequence), CDR1 and CDR2 are LNHDA and SQIVND. V drops 5 bases and J drops 5 bases, leaving 19 bases in between. The CDR3 goes from the cysteine to the phenylalanine over 15 residues. Only the CDR3 DNA stays, 45 bases, in frame from base 1. The study at large found these results: Because sequencing depth differed between pre- and post-surgery blood, the absence of clones from the pre-surgery sample may reflect undersampling. Viral specificity was inferred only from CDR3 sequence similarity, and patients' HCMV serostatus was unknown.

The sample consisted of peripheral blood, taken around 5 months after surgery. The clonotype originates from a boy younger than two with tuberous sclerosis and intractable seizures. This chain joins TRBV19 to TRBJ2-7, and TRBD2 may be the D gene, going by 6 matching bases. The DNA is TGTGCCAGTAGTCCTTGGGGTGCGGGAACCAACGAGCAGTACTTC. Translated, it reads CASSPWGAGTNEQYF.